This passage covers 26 T cell receptor beta chains from one sample sequenced in a study of CD8+ T cells in alopecia areata. The authors sorted pooled cutaneous lymph node cells using CD4, CD8alpha, NKG2D, NKG2ACE and other markers. Extracted RNA was reverse transcribed into cDNA, the sequencing template. The method was immunoSEQ multiplex PCR; TCRdb's version includes in-frame clones alone and lacks a portion of them. The sample is made up of more than 250,000 clones, none counted only once. The sequenced material came from CD4+ T cells sorted from a lymph node. These receptors were collected from a C3H/HeJ mouse with alopecia areata. For this mouse line, the MHC haplotype is H2-k.

There are a few counts of this clone. Gene names follow the mouse nomenclature. The covered CDR3 bases are TGTGCCAGCGGTGATGCAGTCCGGACAGGGGCT. It encodes CASGDAVRTGA. The complete CDR3 sequence is CASGDAVRTGAEQFF. V and J are TRBV13-2 and TRBJ2-1; 8 positions match TRBD1. Read sequence stops 4 residues before the CDR3 end, and the germline J gene provides the missing end. Per the germline V gene, CDR1 is NNHNN and CDR2 is SYGAGS (reference sequence). The CDR3 contains 15 residues.

As for this clone: These gene names are mouse names. The CDR3 end lies 4 residues beyond the end of the read and is filled in from the germline J gene. The chain is built from TRBV1 and TRBJ1-2, with D possibly being TRBD1 (5 bases). The CDR3 covers 13 residues. In germline, CDR1 is NSQYPW, CDR2 LRSPGD (reference sequence). V lost 4 bases and J 4 bases, leaving 10 bases between the germline ends. The DNA read from the CDR3 is TGCACCTGCAGTGAACAGGTGGCCTCC. Residues: CTCSEQVAS. The full CDR3 reads CTCSEQVASDYTF.

On this clone itself: Mouse names are used for the genes. Read sequence stops 4 residues before the CDR3 end, and the germline J gene provides the missing end. The rearrangement uses TRBV13-2 and TRBJ2-7; TRBD1 agrees at 7 bases. Germline CDR1 reads NNHNN; CDR2 reads SYGAGS (reference sequence). The trim removed 2 bases at V and 0 bases at J, leaving 5 bases unmatched. The CDR3 has 15 amino acids. The CDR3 sequence: CASGDPTGSSYEQYF. The covered CDR3 bases are TGTGCCAGCGGTGACCCGACAGGGAGCTCCTAT.

On this clone itself: A clone one base away is much larger, so this may be a read error. Gene names denote mouse genes. The sequenced fragment ends 4 residues before the CDR3 boundary, so the rest is inferred from the germline J gene. V is TRBV13-3 and J is TRBJ1-2; the D gene is possibly TRBD1 (6 bases). The CDR3 is made up of 14 amino acids. CDR1 is NNHDY and CDR2 is SYVADS in the germline V gene. V lost 5 bases to trimming and J lost 0 bases, with 11 bases between them. CDR3 DNA, as far as it was read: TGTGCCAGCAGCCAAGGGACAACAAACTCC. Residues: CASSQGTTNS. The full CDR3 protein is CASSQGTTNSDYTF.

This clone was recorded many times. Here the gene names and germline are mouse. The observed sequence ends 4 residues before the CDR3 terminus, with the missing tail filled in from the germline J gene. The chain has TRBV13-2 and TRBJ2-7; D is unclear. CDR1 and CDR2 (germline): NNHNN, SYGAGS (reference sequence). The CDR3 spans 10 residues. CDR3: CASGPYEQYF. The covered CDR3 bases are TGTGCCAGCGGTCCTTAT.

The sample holds a few counts of this clone. The listed genes are named as in mouse. The read halts 4 residues ahead of the CDR3 end, with the missing end drawn from the germline J gene. V gene TRBV19 combines with J gene TRBJ2-3, with TRBD1 identical over 11 bases. Trimming took 4 bases from V and 4 from J; bases not matched to a gene: 5. The CDR3 totals 15 residues. CDR1 FNHDT and CDR2 SITEND come from the germline V gene (reference sequence). The CDR3 is CASSPGTGGTETLYF. Partial CDR3 DNA: TGTGCCAGCAGTCCTGGGACAGGGGGTACAGAA. The full variable domain, rest sourced from reference TRBV19 and TRBJ2-3, is GGIITQTPKFLIGQEGQKLTLKCQQNFNHDTMYWYRQDSGKGLRLIYYSITENDLQKGDLSEGYDASREKKSSFSLTVTSAQKNEMAVFLCASSPGTGGTETLYFGSGTRLTVL.

This clone was picked up a small number of times. Genes here carry mouse names. The read is 4 residues too short to cover the CDR3 end, so that end is filled in from the germline J gene. V usage is TRBV13-2 and J usage is TRBJ2-2; the match to TRBD1 covers 10 bases. This CDR3 is built from 17 residues. Trimming took 0 bases from V and 3 from J; bases not matched to a gene: 5. CDR1 is NNHNN, CDR2 SYGAGS, per germline (reference sequence). CDR3 sequence: CASGDERDRGDTGQLYF. The DNA read from the CDR3 is TGTGCCAGCGGTGATGAACGGGACAGGGGTGACACCGGG.

Worth noting for this clone: Gene names refer to mouse genes. The read finishes 4 residues shy of the CDR3 end, and the germline J gene is used to complete it. V is TRBV17 and J is TRBJ2-3; TRBD1 is a possible D gene (5 bases). Germline-derived CDR1 and CDR2 are MNHDT and YYDKIL. With 1 base removed from V and 0 bases from J, the gap between germline ends came to 11 bases. CDR3 length equals 16 residues. CDR3 region: CASSRARQNSAETLYF. CDR3 DNA, as far as it was read: TGTGCTAGCAGTAGAGCCCGACAGAATAGTGCAGAA.

Note on this clone: The listed genes are named as in mouse. From the germline J gene comes the end of the CDR3, since the read stops 4 residues before it. The rearrangement uses TRBV5 and TRBJ2-3; 13 bases line up with TRBD2. The germline V gene encodes CDR1 LGHNA and CDR2 YNLKQL (reference sequence). The J segment lost 2 bases and the V segment lost 4 bases, leaving 3 bases of the junction unmatched. This CDR3 region has 16 residues. This CDR3 is CASSPGLGGYAETLYF. The CDR3 bases that were read are TGTGCCAGCAGCCCGGGACTGGGGGGGTATGCAGAA.

A note on this clone: The gene names here belong to mouse. The CDR3 end is not reached by the read, which stops 4 residues before it; the germline J gene fills it in. The chain employs TRBV5 and TRBJ2-7; 7 nucleotides match TRBD1. From germline, CDR1 is LGHNA and CDR2 YNLKQL (reference sequence). The CDR3 is 14 amino acids. The sequenced part of the CDR3 DNA is TGTGCCAGCAGCCAAGAGAACAGGGGTTAT. Translation: CASSQENRGY. From start to end, the CDR3 is CASSQENRGYEQYF.

In this sample, this clone turned up a few times. Gene and germline names: mouse. The observed sequence ends 4 residues before the CDR3 terminus, with the missing tail filled in from the germline J gene. The J gene is TRBJ2-1, the V gene TRBV17; tentatively, D is TRBD2 (5 bases). The CDR3 covers 14 residues. The V end lost 1 base, the J end lost 2 bases, and 6 bases lay between the germline ends. From germline, CDR1 is MNHDT and CDR2 YYDKIL. This CDR3 reads CASSRGWDYAEQFF. CDR3 bases read: TGTGCTAGCAGTAGAGGCTGGGACTATGCT.

With respect to this clone: Mouse gene names apply. With the read ending 4 residues before the CDR3 end, the germline J gene is used to fill in that end. In the same sample, other DNA sequences code for this CDR3. This chain connects TRBV13-3 to TRBJ2-2; D is ambiguous. The CDR3 totals 14 residues. The V end lost 3 bases, the J end lost 1 base, and 7 bases lay between the germline ends. Germline CDR1 NNHDY, CDR2 SYVADS. This CDR3 reads CASSGTENTGQLYF. The DNA read from the CDR3 is TGTGCCAGCAGTGGCACTGAAAACACCGGG.

This clone was detected ten times or more. Genes and germline are mouse. Read sequence stops 4 residues before the CDR3 end, and the germline J gene provides the missing end. The chain is built from TRBV17 and TRBJ2-3; a weak D match, TRBD2 (6 bases). This CDR3 has 14 amino acids. The germline V and J ends were trimmed by 3 bases and 1 base, with 8 bases remaining between them. Germline CDR1 is MNHDT and CDR2 is YYDKIL. CDR3 protein: CASSSGGGAETLYF. Incomplete CDR3 DNA: TGTGCTAGCAGTAGTGGGGGAGGTGCAGAA.

A remark on this clone: The gene names here belong to mouse. The CDR3 end lies 4 residues beyond the end of the read and is filled in from the germline J gene. The rearrangement joins TRBV19 to TRBJ2-2, with D possibly being TRBD1 (6 bases). The CDR3 covers 15 residues. The germline V gene encodes CDR1 FNHDT and CDR2 SITEND (reference sequence). With 2 bases removed from V and 0 bases from J, the gap between germline ends came to 8 bases. The part of the CDR3 DNA that was read is TGTGCCAGCAGTATGACAGGAACAAACACCGGG. Translating gives CASSMTGTNTG. The whole CDR3 is CASSMTGTNTGQLYF.

Comments on this clone: Mouse gene names apply. The read comes to an end 4 residues before the CDR3 does, leaving the germline J gene to fill in the end. Other nucleotide sequences in the sample specify the same CDR3. This sequence joins TRBV5 and TRBJ2-2, with a weak D call TRBD1 (6 bases). CDR1 is LGHNA and CDR2 is YNLKQL in the germline V gene (reference sequence). The ends were cut back, 4 bases at V and 1 base at J, with 7 bases in the middle. The CDR3 is made up of 14 amino acids. CDR3 DNA (partial): TGTGCCAGCAGCCCGACAGGAAACACCGGG. Translating it yields CASSPTGNTG. The complete CDR3 sequence is CASSPTGNTGQLYF.

Worth noting for this clone: Gene labels here are mouse ones. Read sequence stops 4 residues before the CDR3 end, and the germline J gene provides the missing end. The chain joins TRBV19 to TRBJ2-2, with 8 bases aligning to TRBD2. The CDR3 has 15 residues. The trim removed 6 bases at V and 0 bases at J, leaving 4 bases unmatched. The germline gives CDR1 FNHDT, CDR2 SITEND (reference sequence). Incomplete CDR3 DNA: TGTGCCAGCAAGCTGGGGGGCGCAAACACCGGG. Amino acids: CASKLGGANTG. The full CDR3 protein is CASKLGGANTGQLYF.

This clone was found a few times. Gene names are mouse gene names. The read comes to an end 4 residues before the CDR3 does, leaving the germline J gene to fill in the end. The same CDR3 also results from other DNA sequences found in this sample. The V and J genes are TRBV5 and TRBJ2-3; D is ambiguous. From germline, CDR1 is LGHNA and CDR2 YNLKQL (reference sequence). V was pared by 4 bases and J by 1 base, with 6 bases between. This CDR3 has 13 residues. The covered CDR3 bases are TGTGCCAGCAGCCCGCAGGGTGCAGAA. Encoded protein: CASSPQGAE. The CDR3 in full is CASSPQGAETLYF.

This clone has just a few counts. Gene labels here are mouse ones. The covered CDR3 bases are TGCACCTGCAGTGCAGATCCGCCAGGAGGTGGGGGA. This sequence encodes CTCSADPPGGGG. The full CDR3 sequence reads CTCSADPPGGGGEVFF. The V call is TRBV1, the J call TRBJ1-1; tentatively, D is TRBD1 (5 bases). With the read ending 4 residues before the CDR3 end, the germline J gene is used to fill in that end. There are 16 residues in the CDR3. CDR1 is NSQYPW and CDR2 is LRSPGD in the germline V gene (reference sequence).

About this clone: Genes here carry mouse names. The read ends 4 residues shy of where the CDR3 ends; the end is completed using the germline J gene. This chain joins TRBV12-1 and TRBJ2-7, with D possibly matching TRBD2 (5 bases). The CDR3 is made up of 14 amino acids. Trimming left V 0 bases short and J 0 bases short, with 8 bases between. Per the germline V gene, CDR1 is SGHSN and CDR2 is HYEKVE. The CDR3 sequence is CASSLSGSSYEQYF. The sequenced part of the CDR3 DNA is TGTGCCAGCTCTCTCTCTGGGTCCTCCTAT.

This clone appeared a few times. The genes and germline here are from mouse. The read terminates 4 residues before the CDR3 end, so the remaining end is supplied by the germline J gene. V usage is TRBV13-3 and J usage is TRBJ2-3; 9 bases align to TRBD1. V dropped 5 bases and J dropped 1; count of bases not matched to a gene: 5. Germline CDR1 NNHDY, CDR2 SYVADS. The CDR3 totals 15 residues. The covered CDR3 bases are TGTGCCAGCAGGCAAACAGGGGGCCGTGCAGAA. Protein sequence: CASRQTGGRAE. The CDR3 in full is CASRQTGGRAETLYF.

Concerning this clone itself: Gene labels here are mouse ones. From the germline J gene comes the end of the CDR3, since the read stops 4 residues before it. The chain employs TRBV13-2 and TRBJ2-7, with D maybe TRBD1 (5 bases). In germline, CDR1 is NNHNN, CDR2 SYGAGS (reference sequence). Trimming stripped 0 bases from V and 1 base from J, with 11 bases between. This CDR3 contains 15 residues. The covered CDR3 bases are TGTGCCAGCGGTGATGCAGGGAGGGCGTCCTAT. This gives the protein CASGDAGRASY. In full, the CDR3 reads CASGDAGRASYEQYF.

This clone has more than one count but fewer than ten. Gene names refer to mouse genes. The CDR3 extends 4 residues past the end of the read, so its final part is completed from the germline J gene. The V gene is TRBV13-1, the J gene TRBJ2-5; tentative D call: TRBD1 (6 bases). Looked up from germline, CDR1 is NSHNY and CDR2 is SYGAGN. The CDR3 is 14 residues long. CDR3 sequence: CASSDGTGTDTQYF. The sequenced part of the CDR3 DNA is TGTGCCAGCAGTGATGGTACAGGGACAGAC.

This clone was seen a handful of times. Gene names are mouse gene names. The read comes to an end 3 residues before the CDR3 does, leaving the germline J gene to fill in the end. The chain combines TRBV1 with TRBJ1-6; TRBD1 aligns across 7 bases. Being an ORF, TRBJ1-6 has a function that is uncertain. Trimming cost V 6 bases and J 5 bases; bases outside gene matches: 4. Germline lookup yields CDR1 NSQYPW and CDR2 LRSPGD (reference sequence). The length of the CDR3 is 14 residues. CDR3 amino acids: CTCRSGQNNSPLYF. The CDR3 bases that were read are TGCACCTGCAGGTCGGGACAGAATAATTCGCCC.

This clone has at least ten counts. Gene names denote mouse genes. The missing CDR3 end, 4 residues past where the read stops, is filled in from the germline J gene. The V call is TRBV13-1, the J call TRBJ2-5, with 8 bases lining up with TRBD2. Germline CDR1 is NSHNY and CDR2 is SYGAGN. The CDR3 has 14 residues. This chain's CDR3 is CASRGSGLDDTQYF. CDR3 DNA (partial): TGTGCCAGCAGGGGATCGGGACTGGACGAC.

This clone has ten or more counts. Mouse names are used for the genes. The sequence runs out 4 residues before the end of the CDR3; the remainder is reconstructed from the germline J gene. V usage is TRBV17 and J usage is TRBJ2-3; D not certain. Trimming left V 4 bases short and J 0 bases short, with 5 bases between. This CDR3 region has 13 residues. Per the germline V gene, CDR1 is MNHDT and CDR2 is YYDKIL. This CDR3 reads CASSTWSAETLYF. CDR3 DNA, as far as it was read: TGTGCTAGCAGTACCTGGAGTGCAGAA.

As to this clone: Mouse gene names apply. The observed sequence ends 4 residues before the CDR3 terminus, with the missing tail filled in from the germline J gene. The chain has TRBV5 and TRBJ2-7; D uncertain. CDR3 length equals 13 residues. The V and J ends lost 0 bases and 3 bases respectively, with 6 bases between them. The germline gives CDR1 LGHNA, CDR2 YNLKQL (reference sequence). CDR3 DNA (partial): TGTGCCAGCAGCCAAGAACTGATCTAT. This encodes CASSQELIY. The entire CDR3 protein reads CASSQELIYEQYF.